The sequence of this TCR beta chain was determined in a study of CD8 T cells in ankylosing spondylitis. Findings and caveats of the study: From matched ankylosing spondylitis synovial fluid, disease-linked clones were reportedly recovered at significantly enriched levels. Some of the motif variants had earlier been found in reactive arthritis patients' fluid and blood.

This clonotype is deemed medium-sized. The target antigen is unknown. TCRdb reprocessed the 5' RACE reads via MiXCR and lists one record per CDR3 protein. The sample shows more than 5,500 distinct CDR3 sequences, about 3% of them seen only once. Sequencing was done on a sample of blood, either unsorted or a sorted T cell fraction (not recorded which). The TCR comes from a female donor with ankylosing spondylitis or in good health (not recorded which).

The CDR3 DNA follows: TGTGCCAGCAGCGCCTCGACAGGGGGCCAGCCAAGCTACACCTTC. Protein product: CASSASTGGQPSYTF. The V and J genes are TRBV9 and TRBJ1-2, with 10 bases that match TRBD1. Looked up from germline, CDR1 is SGDLS and CDR2 is YYNGEE. V trimming: 3 bases; J trimming: 9 bases; junction bases outside the gene matches: 11. The CDR3 has 15 amino acids.